Detailed here is one T cell receptor beta chain. In the PCR, 60 Vbeta and 13 Jbeta primers were used. Using immunoSEQ multiplex PCR, the repertoire was profiled, and TCRdb retains in-frame clones only, with some absent. The data contain 150,000 to 200,000 clones, approximately 70% of them singletons. The record originates from a study of cytomegalovirus exposure and HLA in healthy donors. Germline V gene lookup returns CDR1 MNHEY and CDR2 SMNVEV (reference sequence). The CDR3 sequence is 13 residues long. V lost 5 bases and J lost 2, with 10 bases in between. The V call is TRBV27, the J call TRBJ2-7, with D possibly being TRBD1 (5 bases). Specimen: PBMCs. The clonotype was recovered from a man aged 40-50 years in good health and CMV-seropositive. CDR3 loop: CASSRGSTYEQYF. CDR3 coding DNA: TGTGCCAGCAGTAGGGGCAGCACCTACGAGCAGTACTTC.